The 14 T cell receptor beta chains below were found in one sample sequenced in a study of blood T cells in healthy people across ages. It was with a sample-barcoded 5' primer and a J-beta primer mix that a second PCR of roughly 7 to 12 cycles was run. TCRdb re-called the 5' RACE reads with MiXCR, one entry per CDR3 protein. The sample carries 600,000 or so distinct CDR3 sequences, more than 20% recorded once. The sequencing input was blood. The origin of the receptors is a man aged 70-80 years in good health.

This clonotype came up a few times. The rearrangement joins TRBV6-2 or TRBV6-3 to TRBJ2-7; TRBD1 might be the D (6 bases). CDR3 length: 11 residues. Germline CDR1 reads MNHEY; CDR2 reads SVGEGT. Trimming stripped 5 bases from V and 6 bases from J, with 8 bases between. The CDR3 loop is CASSQGIEQYF. The CDR3 DNA follows: TGTGCCAGCAGTCAGGGGATCGAGCAGTACTTC.

Only a few counts were recorded for this clonotype. V is TRBV20-1 and J is TRBJ2-5; TRBD2 aligns across 12 bases. V shed 0 bases, J shed 6 bases, and the junction held 17 bases outside the gene matches. This CDR3 spans 19 amino acids. CDR1 and CDR2 (germline): DFQATT, SNEGSKA (reference sequence). The DNA for the CDR3 is TGCAGTGCTAGAGATCCGGGACTAGCGGGTCGGATTTACGAGAAGACCCAGTACTTC. Translation: CSARDPGLAGRIYEKTQYF.

This chain connects TRBV20-1 to TRBJ2-4; D is perhaps TRBD1 (6 bases). Trimming removed 3 bases from V and 2 bases from J, with 14 bases in between. There are 15 residues in the CDR3. The germline V gene has CDR1 DFQATT and CDR2 SNEGSKA (reference sequence). The CDR3 nucleotides read TGCAGTGCTAGTGCGAAACAGGGAACCAAAAACATTCAGTACTTC. As protein: CSASAKQGTKNIQYF.

V gene TRBV5-4 combines with J gene TRBJ2-1; D unresolved. This CDR3 has 13 residues. With 7 bases removed from V and 4 bases from J, the gap between germline ends came to 12 bases. The germline CDR1 and CDR2 sequences are SGHNT and YYREEE (reference sequence). In DNA form, the CDR3 reads TGTGCCAGCGTCGAAGCCGGATACAATGAGCAGTTCTTC. This gives the protein CASVEAGYNEQFF.

The chain carries TRBV14 and TRBJ2-1; TRBD2 matches 14 bases. Germline lookup yields CDR1 SGHDN and CDR2 FVKESK. Unmatched junction bases numbered 6, after V lost 4 bases and J lost 10 bases. This CDR3 spans 15 amino acids. This chain's CDR3 is CASSLWGLAGVEQFF. CDR3 nucleotides: TGTGCCAGCAGCCTTTGGGGACTAGCGGGAGTGGAGCAGTTCTTC.

The chain is built from TRBV29-1 and TRBJ2-7; D not certain. The CDR3 is 12 residues long. Deletions cut 6 bases from V and 3 bases from J, with 12 bases between. Germline loops: CDR1 SQVTM, CDR2 ANQGSEA. For the CDR3, the DNA is TGCAGCGTCAAAGGAGCTGGCTACGAGCAGTACTTC. It codes for CSVKGAGYEQYF.

Details on this clonotype: Just one base apart from a much larger clone, this may be a read error. A read error is likely, as this CDR3 ends without the conserved phenylalanine or tryptophan. The chain uses TRBV7-7 and TRBJ2-2; either TRBD1 or TRBD2 may supply D (5 bases each). CDR1 is SSHAT and CDR2 is FNYEAQ in the germline V gene (reference sequence). This CDR3 is 18 amino acids long. CDR3 sequence (DNA): TGTGCTAGCAGCTTAGCGCCGGCCGGGACGACCCTAACCGGGGAGCTGTTTCTT. Its protein is CASSLAPAGTTLTGELFL.

This clonotype was seen a few times. The CDR3 reads CASSVGPSGRNFYGEQFF. For the CDR3, the DNA is TGTGCCAGCAGCGTAGGCCCTAGCGGGAGGAATTTTTACGGTGAGCAGTTCTTC. The chain joins TRBV9 to TRBJ2-5; 11 nucleotides line up with TRBD2. The J call may be incorrect, as the DNA end agrees better with TRBJ2-1. Germline CDR1 SGDLS, CDR2 YYNGEE. The CDR3 sequence is 18 residues long.

The chain is built from TRBV7-9 and TRBJ2-5, with D tentatively TRBD1 (7 bases). The DNA matches TRBJ2-7 better at its end, which makes the J call doubtful. Germline V gene lookup returns CDR1 SEHNR and CDR2 FQNEAQ (reference sequence). The CDR3 consists of 17 residues. CDR3 sequence (DNA): TGTGCCAGCAGCTTAGAACAGGGGACAGCGGGTCCCTACGAGCAGTACTTC. It codes for CASSLEQGTAGPYEQYF.

This clonotype was detected only a few times. The chain combines TRBV5-5 with TRBJ1-2, with 8 bases fitting TRBD1. Germline V gene lookup returns CDR1 SGHKS and CDR2 YYEKEE (reference sequence). This CDR3 is 12 amino acids long. V was clipped by 4 bases and J by 7 bases; unmatched bases: 3. The CDR3 DNA follows: TGTGCCAGCAGCACCGACAGGGGTGGCTACACCTTC. Translating gives CASSTDRGGYTF.

V usage is TRBV21-1 and J usage is TRBJ2-1. Judging by the DNA end, TRBJ2-7 fits better; the J call may be wrong. TRBV21-1 represents a pseudogene. This CDR3 has 14 residues. CDR3 sequence (DNA): TGTGCCAGCAGCAAGGCCGATGAGATGTACGAGCAGTACTTC. This translates into CASSKADEMYEQYF.

Here the CDR3 reads CASSTGTGIFDEQYF. In DNA form, the CDR3 reads TGCGCCAGCAGCACCGGGACAGGGATATTCGACGAGCAGTACTTC. This sequence joins TRBV5-1 and TRBJ2-7; 9 bases line up with TRBD1. V trimming: 4 bases; J trimming: 5 bases; junction bases outside the gene matches: 10. This CDR3 spans 15 amino acids. Germline V gene data show CDR1 as SGHRS and CDR2 as YFSETQ.

The table lists this clonotype with a few counts. The V gene is TRBV7-3, the J gene TRBJ2-1, with 11 bases that match TRBD2. CDR3 length: 15 amino acids. The germline gives CDR1 SGHTA, CDR2 FQGTGA. J lost 5 bases, V lost 6 bases, and 6 bases had no gene match. The CDR3 DNA sequence: TGTGCCAGCAGGCCGACTAGCGGGATTAACAATGAGCAGTTCTTC. Protein product: CASRPTSGINNEQFF.

This sequence joins TRBV20-1 and TRBJ1-2; the D gene is possibly TRBD1 (5 bases). CDR1 DFQATT and CDR2 SNEGSKA come from the germline V gene (reference sequence). The CDR3 has 11 residues. V dropped 3 bases and J dropped 6 bases, with 8 bases sitting between them. The CDR3 reads CSASGGNGYTF. For the CDR3, the DNA is TGCAGTGCTAGTGGGGGGAATGGCTACACCTTC.